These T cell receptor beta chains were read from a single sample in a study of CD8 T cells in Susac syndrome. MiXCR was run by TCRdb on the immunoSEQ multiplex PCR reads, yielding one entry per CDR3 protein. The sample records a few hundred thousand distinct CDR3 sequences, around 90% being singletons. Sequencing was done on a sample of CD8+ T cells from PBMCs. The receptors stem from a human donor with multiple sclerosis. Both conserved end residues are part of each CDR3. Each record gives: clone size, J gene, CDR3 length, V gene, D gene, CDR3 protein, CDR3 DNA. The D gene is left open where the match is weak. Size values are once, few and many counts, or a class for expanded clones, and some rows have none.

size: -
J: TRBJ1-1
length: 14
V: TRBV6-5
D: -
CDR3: CASSYSVGGAEAFF
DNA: TGTGCCAGCAGTTACTCGGTCGGGGGCGCGGAAGCTTTCTTT

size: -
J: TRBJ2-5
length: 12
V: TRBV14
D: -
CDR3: CASSHQGETQYF
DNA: TGTGCCAGCAGCCATCAGGGAGAGACCCAGTACTTC

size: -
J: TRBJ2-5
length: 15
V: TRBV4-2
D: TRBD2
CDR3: CASRPSLADQETQYF
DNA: TGTGCCAGCAGGCCCAGCCTAGCGGATCAAGAGACCCAGTACTTC

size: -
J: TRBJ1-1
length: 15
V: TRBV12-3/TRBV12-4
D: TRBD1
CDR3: CASSRTGSLNTEAFF
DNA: TGTGCCAGCAGTCGGACAGGTTCCTTGAACACTGAAGCTTTCTTT

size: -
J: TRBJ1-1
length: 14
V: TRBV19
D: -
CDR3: CASTLYGTSPEAFF
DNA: TGTGCCAGTACGTTATACGGAACGAGCCCTGAAGCTTTCTTT

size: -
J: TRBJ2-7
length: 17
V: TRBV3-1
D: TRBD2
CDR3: CASSPGLAGGSYDEQYF
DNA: TGTGCCAGCAGCCCGGGACTAGCGGGGGGGTCGTACGACGAGCAGTACTTC

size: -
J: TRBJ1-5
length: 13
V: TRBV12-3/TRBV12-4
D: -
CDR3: CASSYGPNQPQHF
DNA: TGTGCCAGCAGTTACGGTCCCAATCAGCCCCAGCATTTT

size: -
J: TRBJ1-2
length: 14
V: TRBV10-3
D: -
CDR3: CAISEYDGGYGYTF
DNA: TGTGCCATCAGTGAGTACGACGGTGGCTATGGCTACACCTTC

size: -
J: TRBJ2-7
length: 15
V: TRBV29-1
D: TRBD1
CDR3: CSVAGTGVAIYEQYF
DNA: TGCAGCGTTGCCGGGACAGGGGTAGCCATCTACGAGCAGTACTTC

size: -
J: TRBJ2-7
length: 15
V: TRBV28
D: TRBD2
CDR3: CASRELAGGLYEQYF
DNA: TGTGCCAGCAGAGAACTAGCGGGGGGGCTCTACGAGCAGTACTTC

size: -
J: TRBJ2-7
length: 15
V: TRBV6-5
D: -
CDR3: CASSYFPLRAPEQYF
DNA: TGTGCCAGCAGTTACTTCCCCCTCAGGGCTCCGGAGCAGTACTTC

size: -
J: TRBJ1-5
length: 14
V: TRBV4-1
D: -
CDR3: CASSPRGAFQPQHF
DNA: TGCGCCAGCAGCCCCCGCGGGGCCTTTCAACCCCAGCATTTT

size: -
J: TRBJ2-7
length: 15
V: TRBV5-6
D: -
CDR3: CASSLEGRAYYEQYF
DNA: TGTGCCAGCAGCTTGGAGGGCAGGGCCTACTACGAGCAGTACTTC

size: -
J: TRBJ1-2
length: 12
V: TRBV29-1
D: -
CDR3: CSVPAGGYGYTF
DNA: TGCAGCGTTCCCGCAGGAGGCTATGGCTACACCTTC

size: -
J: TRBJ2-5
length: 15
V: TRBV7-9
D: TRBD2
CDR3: CASWSGGVDGETQYF
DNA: TGTGCCAGCTGGAGCGGGGGGGTGGATGGAGAGACCCAGTACTTC

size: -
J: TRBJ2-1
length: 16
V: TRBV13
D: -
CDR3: CASSHLTSASRNEQFF
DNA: TGTGCCAGCAGCCACCTTACGAGCGCTTCCAGAAATGAGCAGTTCTTC

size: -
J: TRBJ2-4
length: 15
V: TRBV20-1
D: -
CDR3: CSAIDTALAKNIQYF
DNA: TGCAGTGCCATTGACACGGCACTAGCCAAAAACATTCAGTACTTC

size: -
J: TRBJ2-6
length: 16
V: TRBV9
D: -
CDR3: CASCYVALSGANVLTF
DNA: TGTGCCAGCTGTTACGTGGCGCTCTCTGGGGCCAACGTCCTGACTTTC

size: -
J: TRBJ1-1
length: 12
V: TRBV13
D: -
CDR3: CASSLWDTEAFF
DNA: TGTGCCAGCAGCTTATGGGACACTGAAGCTTTCTTT

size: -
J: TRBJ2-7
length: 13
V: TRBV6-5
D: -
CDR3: CASSFQSGYEQYF
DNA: TGTGCCAGCAGTTTCCAATCCGGGTACGAGCAGTACTTC

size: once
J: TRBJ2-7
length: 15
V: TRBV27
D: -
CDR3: CASSLSRGGGYEQYF
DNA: TGTGCCAGCAGTTTATCTCGAGGTGGCGGCTACGAGCAGTACTTC

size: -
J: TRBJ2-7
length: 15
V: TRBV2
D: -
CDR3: CASSESPGTDNEQYF
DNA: TGTGCCAGCAGTGAATCCCCGGGGACCGATAACGAGCAGTACTTC

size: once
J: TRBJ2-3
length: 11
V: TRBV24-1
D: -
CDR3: CATSVADTQYF
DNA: TGTGCCACCAGTGTGGCAGATACGCAGTATTTT

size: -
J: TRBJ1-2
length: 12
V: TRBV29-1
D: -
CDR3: CSVGVREDGYTF
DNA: TGCAGCGTTGGGGTAAGGGAGGACGGCTACACCTTC

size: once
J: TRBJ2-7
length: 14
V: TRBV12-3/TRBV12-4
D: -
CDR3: CASSSPGTPQEQYF
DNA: TGTGCCAGCAGTTCTCCCGGGACTCCTCAGGAGCAGTACTTC

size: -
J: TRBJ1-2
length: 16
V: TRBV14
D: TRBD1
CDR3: CASSQGRDRGNYGYTF
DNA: TGTGCCAGCAGCCAAGGGCGGGACAGGGGAAACTATGGCTACACCTTC

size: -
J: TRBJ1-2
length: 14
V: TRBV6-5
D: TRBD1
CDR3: CASSPSDRAAGYTF
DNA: TGTGCCAGCAGTCCCTCGGACAGGGCAGCTGGCTACACCTTC

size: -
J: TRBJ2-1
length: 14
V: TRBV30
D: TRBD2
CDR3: CAGDAGVSYNEQFF
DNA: TGTGCCGGTGATGCGGGGGTCTCCTACAATGAGCAGTTCTTC

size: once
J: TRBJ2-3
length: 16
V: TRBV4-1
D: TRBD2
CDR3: CASSQELSGGADTQYF
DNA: TGCGCCAGCAGCCAAGAGTTGTCGGGAGGCGCGGATACGCAGTATTTT

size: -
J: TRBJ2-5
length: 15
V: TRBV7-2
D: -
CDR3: CASTEPRGLQETQYF
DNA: TGTGCCAGCACCGAACCCCGAGGGCTCCAAGAGACCCAGTACTTC

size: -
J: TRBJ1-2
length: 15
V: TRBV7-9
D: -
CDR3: CASSLEYRPIDGYTF
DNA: TGTGCCAGCAGCTTAGAGTACAGGCCAATAGATGGCTACACCTTC

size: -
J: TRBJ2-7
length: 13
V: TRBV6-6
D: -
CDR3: CASSHGLTYEQYF
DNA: TGTGCCAGCAGTCATGGACTGACCTACGAGCAGTACTTC

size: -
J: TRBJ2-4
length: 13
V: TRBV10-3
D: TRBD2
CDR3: CAISEASGDIQYF
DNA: TGTGCCATCAGTGAGGCTAGCGGGGACATTCAGTACTTC

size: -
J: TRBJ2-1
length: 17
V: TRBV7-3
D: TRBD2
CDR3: CASSLLGGGLESAEQFF
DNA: TGTGCCAGCAGCTTATTAGGAGGGGGACTAGAGAGTGCTGAGCAGTTCTTC

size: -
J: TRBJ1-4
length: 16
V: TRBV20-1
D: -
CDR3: CSASNRRQAGWEKLFF
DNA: TGCAGTGCTAGTAACCGGAGACAGGCCGGTTGGGAAAAACTGTTTTTT

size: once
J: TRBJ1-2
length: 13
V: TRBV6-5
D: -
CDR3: CASSPQSGGGYTF
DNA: TGTGCCAGCAGTCCCCAGTCGGGTGGAGGCTACACCTTC

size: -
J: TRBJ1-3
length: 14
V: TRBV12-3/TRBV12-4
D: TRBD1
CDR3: CASRGTVSGNTIYF
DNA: TGTGCCAGCAGGGGGACAGTCTCTGGAAACACCATATATTTT

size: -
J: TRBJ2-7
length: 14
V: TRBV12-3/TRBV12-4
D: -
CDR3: CASSFVGVNYEQYF
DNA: TGTGCCAGCAGTTTCGTAGGGGTAAACTACGAGCAGTACTTC

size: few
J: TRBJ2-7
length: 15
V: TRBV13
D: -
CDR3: CASSLGQHHSYEQYF
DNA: TGTGCCAGCAGCTTAGGACAGCATCATTCCTACGAGCAGTACTTC

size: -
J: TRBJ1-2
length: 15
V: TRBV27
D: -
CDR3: CASSDGLGDAYGYTF
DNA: TGTGCCAGCAGTGACGGTCTTGGGGACGCTTATGGCTACACCTTC

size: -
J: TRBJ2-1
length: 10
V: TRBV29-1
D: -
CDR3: CSVLVGEQFF
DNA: TGCAGCGTTTTGGTGGGCGAGCAGTTCTTC